The next 3 T cell receptor beta chains were all read from a single sample in a study of T-cell reconstitution after alpha-beta-depleted transplantation in children. Using unique molecular identifiers, the investigators prepared the TCRbeta library. MiXCR, run by TCRdb on the PCR reads, gives a single entry per CDR3 protein. This sample has about a million distinct CDR3 sequences, with about 29% found just once. The material sequenced was PBMCs, mostly from graft donor cells, taken 360 days after TCRalphabeta/CD19-depleted stem cell transplant. All receptors come from a boy younger than two who had a stem cell transplant for SCID, so the T cells may come from the graft donor.

CDR3: CSASTPRPATHEQFF. Here the CDR3 DNA reads TGCAGTGCTAGTACCCCAAGGCCAGCGACCCATGAGCAGTTCTTC. The chain employs TRBV20-1 and TRBJ2-1; no clear D. The CDR3 extends over 15 amino acids. The germline V and J ends were trimmed by 3 bases and 8 bases, with 20 bases remaining between them. Germline values: CDR1 DFQATT, CDR2 SNEGSKA (reference sequence).

The chain has TRBV6-1 and TRBJ2-1, with D possibly matching TRBD1 (6 bases). The V gene's germline CDR1 is MNHNS and CDR2 SASEGT. This CDR3 comprises 15 residues. The V end lost 0 bases, the J end lost 6 bases, and 12 bases lay between the germline ends. CDR3 in DNA: TGTGCCAGCAGTGAAGCGTGGGGGCCCCTCAATGAGCAGTTCTTC. Its translation is CASSEAWGPLNEQFF.

V is TRBV5-5 and J is TRBJ2-4; the match to TRBD1 covers 10 bases. CDR3 length: 17 amino acids. J gave up 8 bases and V 3 bases, and 14 bases lay outside the gene matches. Germline-derived CDR1 and CDR2 are SGHKS and YYEKEE (reference sequence). The CDR3 spells CASSSKRVRDRGDIQYF. The CDR3 region has the DNA TGTGCCAGCAGCTCTAAAAGAGTACGGGACAGGGGTGACATTCAGTACTTC.